Below are 18 T cell receptor beta chains sequenced from a single sample in a study of blood T cell repertoires in COVID-19. Assay used: immunoSEQ multiplex PCR; TCRdb lists only in-frame clones, some missing. This table has fewer than 200,000 clones, over 80% appearing once. The material sequenced was peripheral blood. These receptors were obtained from an elderly woman with COVID-19, enrolled during active disease.

The rearrangement uses TRBV5-1 and TRBJ1-2, with TRBD1 identical over 7 bases. J was trimmed by 2 bases and V by 4 bases; bases with no gene match: 2. The CDR3 covers 13 residues. Germline V gene data show CDR1 as SGHRS and CDR2 as YFSETQ. CDR3 DNA sequence: TGCGCCAGCAGCGCGGGACAGAACTATGGCTACACCTTC. This translates into CASSAGQNYGYTF. Combining the CDR3 with reference TRBV5-1 and TRBJ1-2 gives the whole variable domain KAGVTQTPRYLIKTRGQQVTLSCSPISGHRSVSWYQQTPGQGLQFLFEYFSETQRNKGNFPGRFSGRQFSNSRSEMNVSTLELGDSALYLCASSAGQNYGYTFGSGTRLTVV.

The chain links TRBV10-3 to TRBJ1-1, with D unclear. The germline CDR1 and CDR2 sequences are ENHRY and SYGVKD. Trimming stripped 6 bases from V and 2 bases from J, with 7 bases between. The CDR3 consists of 12 residues. The CDR3 here is CAIRAGNTEAFF. The CDR3 DNA is TGTGCCATCAGGGCGGGCAACACTGAAGCTTTCTTT.

This chain joins TRBV2 and TRBJ1-1; 11 bases are shared with TRBD1. The junction had 8 bases not matched to a gene; V was cut back by 9 bases and J by 2 bases. This CDR3 comprises 15 residues. Germline V CDR1 and CDR2: SNHLY, FYNNEI. CDR3 sequence: CARVGQGVLNTEAFF. CDR3 coding DNA: TGTGCCAGAGTGGGACAGGGGGTATTAAACACTGAAGCTTTCTTT.

V usage is TRBV5-1 and J usage is TRBJ2-3, with TRBD2 matching over 7 bases. Germline V gene lookup returns CDR1 SGHRS and CDR2 YFSETQ. This CDR3 is built from 15 residues. The V gene end was trimmed by 6 bases and the J gene end by 3 bases; junction bases not matched to a gene: 10. For the CDR3, the DNA is TGCGCCAGCACCGACCCGGCGGGAGATACAGATACGCAGTATTTT. Protein product: CASTDPAGDTDTQYF.

This clone appeared once. The gene calls are TRBV7-6 and TRBJ1-4, with a tentative D call TRBD1 (6 bases). Between the trimmed V and J ends, which lost 5 bases and 0 bases, there was a span of 10 bases. The CDR3 has 15 residues. Germline lookup yields CDR1 SGHVS and CDR2 FNYEAQ. The CDR3 sequence is CASSDTGTTNEKLFF. CDR3 DNA sequence: TGTGCCAGCAGCGACACAGGGACAACTAATGAAAAACTGTTTTTT.

The chain uses TRBV19 and TRBJ1-5, with D possibly TRBD1 on 6 matching bases. This CDR3 region has 16 residues. Trimming left V 6 bases short and J 4 bases short, with 19 bases between. Germline V gene lookup returns CDR1 LNHDA and CDR2 SQIVND (reference sequence). CDR3 DNA: TGTGCCAGTAGCTACAACTCCGGGACACTTAATCAGCCCCAGCATTTT. It specifies CASSYNSGTLNQPQHF.

The count of this clone is one. The same CDR3 arises from other DNA sequences in this sample as well. CDR3 sequence: CASSLEWGADTQYF. In nucleotides, the CDR3 is TGCGCCAGCAGCTTGGAATGGGGGGCAGATACGCAGTATTTT. The chain is built from TRBV5-1 and TRBJ2-3; tentatively, D is TRBD2 (6 bases). CDR3 length: 14 amino acids. Germline V gene lookup returns CDR1 SGHRS and CDR2 YFSETQ. Trimming removed 0 bases at V and 4 bases at J, with 9 bases between.

The V call is TRBV6-6, the J call TRBJ1-1; D remains unclear. CDR3 length equals 14 residues. Trimming shortened V by 7 bases and J by 1 base, and 13 bases separated the two germline ends. Germline V gene sequence: CDR1 MNHNY, CDR2 SVGAGI (reference sequence). The CDR3 protein is CASTTPQENTEAFF. Here the CDR3 DNA reads TGTGCCAGCACGACGCCCCAGGAGAACACTGAAGCTTTCTTT.

This chain connects TRBV7-3 to TRBJ2-3; 8 nucleotides match TRBD2. After removal of 5 bases from V and 3 bases from J, the junction contained 4 bases not matched to a gene. The CDR3 has 14 residues. Germline V lookup: CDR1 SGHTA, CDR2 FQGTGA. The CDR3 spells CASSQSGRTDTQYF. The CDR3 coding sequence is TGTGCCAGCAGCCAAAGCGGGAGAACAGATACGCAGTATTTT.

The chain employs TRBV9 and TRBJ2-2; TRBD2 might be the D (7 bases). V was pared by 0 bases and J by 5 bases, with 14 bases between. Germline CDR1 SGDLS, CDR2 YYNGEE. The CDR3 is made up of 16 amino acids. CDR3: CASSVGGGAWTGELFF. The CDR3, as DNA: TGTGCCAGCAGCGTAGGAGGGGGGGCTTGGACCGGGGAGCTGTTTTTT.

The CDR3 region has the DNA TGTGCCAGCAGCCCAAGAGTCGATTACGGGGAGCTGTTTTTT. Protein: CASSPRVDYGELFF. The chain carries TRBV7-6 and TRBJ2-2; D gene unclear. CDR3 length equals 14 residues. V lost 5 bases and J lost 7, with 14 bases in between. CDR1 and CDR2 from the germline V gene are SGHVS and FNYEAQ.

At least ten counts were recorded for this clone. The genes are TRBV6-5 and TRBJ2-3, with D perhaps TRBD1 (6 bases). The CDR3 has 15 residues. Trimming removed 4 bases from V and 2 bases from J, with 13 bases in between. Germline V CDR1 and CDR2: MNHEY, SVGAGI. CDR3 nucleotides: TGTGCCAGCAGTTCACGAAACAGGGCCACAGATACGCAGTATTTT. As protein: CASSSRNRATDTQYF.

This clone is a singleton in its sample. The chain has TRBV28 and TRBJ2-7, with 7 bases that match TRBD2. The germline V gene has CDR1 MDHEN and CDR2 SYDVKM. V was clipped by 8 bases and J by 3 bases; unmatched bases: 4. This CDR3 is built from 12 residues. CDR3 bases: TGTGCCAGCCGGTCGGGGGGCTACGAGCAGTACTTC. It translates to CASRSGGYEQYF.

V is TRBV6-2 or TRBV6-3 and J is TRBJ2-3; tentative D call: TRBD2 (5 bases). The CDR3 is 17 residues long. Germline-derived CDR1 and CDR2 are MNHEY and SVGEGT. Trimming left V 2 bases short and J 4 bases short, with 19 bases between. DNA of the CDR3: TGTGCCAGCAGTTACCCAATGGACTTCTCCTCGGCAGATACGCAGTATTTT. This translates into CASSYPMDFSSADTQYF.

The J gene is TRBJ2-1, the V gene TRBV6-4; 13 positions match TRBD2. Germline V CDR1 and CDR2: MRHNA, SNTAGT. Trimming cost V 2 bases and J 10 bases; bases outside gene matches: 5. CDR3 size: 15 residues. This CDR3 reads CASSDTGLAGPEQFF. In DNA form, the CDR3 reads TGTGCCAGCAGTGACACGGGACTAGCGGGGCCCGAGCAGTTCTTC.

This chain uses TRBV5-6 with TRBJ2-7, with TRBD1 as a possible D gene (5 bases). V gave up 4 bases and J gave up 3 bases, with 11 bases separating them. The CDR3 covers 13 residues. Germline V gene sequence: CDR1 SGHDT, CDR2 YYEEEE. DNA of the CDR3: TGTGCCAGCAGCCTCAGGGTCATCTACGAGCAGTACTTC. Translating it yields CASSLRVIYEQYF.

J is TRBJ1-5 and V is TRBV12-3 or TRBV12-4; possible D gene TRBD1, 5 bases. V lost 6 bases and J 4 bases, leaving 10 bases between the germline ends. The CDR3 is 13 amino acids. The CDR3, as DNA: TGTGCCAGCAGCCTGACAGCGAATCAGCCCCAGCATTTT. This gives the protein CASSLTANQPQHF.

This rearrangement joins TRBV5-5 to TRBJ1-1; TRBD1 matches at 8 bases. With 2 bases clipped from V and 4 bases from J, the junction kept 7 bases outside the gene matches. This CDR3 spans 15 amino acids. Germline assignment: CDR1 SGHKS and CDR2 YYEKEE (reference sequence). The CDR3 region has the DNA TGTGCCAGCAGCTTTCCAGGGGGCTCGTTCACTGAAGCTTTCTTT. As protein: CASSFPGGSFTEAFF.